The 16 T cell receptor beta chains presented below share a single source sample, sequenced in a study of T cells after yellow fever vaccination. TCRdb re-called the 5' RACE reads through MiXCR, storing one row per CDR3 protein. The top ten hold 20% of the sample, which has 20,000 to 25,000 distinct CDR3 sequences, 5.2% seen once. The sequenced sample was PBMCs, either bulk or a sorted T-cell subset (CD4+, CD8+, memory, or dextramer-sorted; not recorded which), obtained more than 35 days after the first yellow fever vaccination. Source of these receptors: a young man who received the YFV17D yellow fever vaccine.

This clonotype occurred many times. The chain has TRBV27 and TRBJ1-1; 7 positions agree with TRBD1. CDR3 length: 15 amino acids. V lost 6 bases, J lost 1 base, and 8 bases stayed unmatched. CDR1 MNHEY and CDR2 SMNVEV come from the germline V gene (reference sequence). CDR3 protein: CASSPRWTGNTEAFF. The CDR3 region has the DNA TGTGCCAGCAGCCCACGTTGGACAGGGAACACTGAAGCTTTCTTT.

At least ten counts were recorded for this clonotype. This chain links TRBV7-9 with TRBJ1-5; no reliable D call. The CDR3 covers 14 residues. Germline assignment: CDR1 SEHNR and CDR2 FQNEAQ (reference sequence). With 5 bases removed from V and 3 bases from J, the gap between germline ends came to 11 bases. CDR3 DNA: TGTGCCAGCAGCCCTGGCCCGCTCAATCAGCCCCAGCATTTT. This gives the protein CASSPGPLNQPQHF.

This clonotype showed up many times. CDR3 in DNA: TGCAGTGCTACTTCGGACAGCGATCAAGAGACCCAGTACTTC. Protein sequence: CSATSDSDQETQYF. The chain couples TRBV20-1 to TRBJ2-5; tentatively, D is TRBD1 (6 bases). There are 14 residues in the CDR3. Looked up from germline, CDR1 is DFQATT and CDR2 is SNEGSKA (reference sequence). V shed 4 bases and J shed 2 bases, with 14 bases lying between them.

Concerning this clonotype itself: Given a much more abundant clone one base away, this may be a read error. CDR3 DNA sequence: TGTGTCAGCAGCCAGGGAGAGGGTCAGCCCCAGCATTTT. This sequence encodes CVSSQGEGQPQHF. This sequence joins TRBV6-2 or TRBV6-3 and TRBJ1-5, with TRBD1 as a possible D gene (5 bases). CDR3 length: 13 residues. Germline CDR1 is MNHEY and CDR2 is SVGEGT.

This clonotype has ten or more counts. The chain has TRBV7-2 and TRBJ1-5, with D tentatively TRBD1 (6 bases). Germline V gene data show CDR1 as SGHTA and CDR2 as FQGNSA. There are 14 residues in the CDR3. V was pared by 1 base and J by 4 bases, with 8 bases between. For the CDR3, the DNA is TGTGCCAGCAGCTTAGAAACAGGGAATCAGCCCCAGCATTTT. Translation gives CASSLETGNQPQHF. Full variable domain (missing parts from reference TRBV7-2 and TRBJ1-5): GAGVSQSPSNKVTEKGKDVELRCDPISGHTALYWYRQSLGQGLEFLIYFQGNSAPDKSGLPSDRFSAERTGGSVSTLTIQRTQQEDSAVYLCASSLETGNQPQHFGDGTRLSIL.

At least ten counts were recorded for this clonotype. V and J are TRBV18 and TRBJ1-1; D may be TRBD1 (5 bases). The V end lost 2 bases, the J end lost 1 base, and 8 bases lay between the germline ends. The CDR3 consists of 14 residues. Germline V gene lookup returns CDR1 KGHSH and CDR2 LQKENI. The CDR3 DNA reads as TGTGCCAGCTCACCAGACAGTACGAACACTGAAGCTTTCTTT. As protein: CASSPDSTNTEAFF. The full variable domain, its missing parts supplied by reference TRBV18 and TRBJ1-1, is NAGVMQNPRHLVRRRGQEARLRCSPMKGHSHVYWYRQLPEEGLKFMVYLQKENIIDESGMPKERFSAEFPKEGPSILRIQQVVRGDSAAYFCASSPDSTNTEAFFGQGTRLTVV.

This clonotype was seen at least ten times. J is TRBJ2-1 and V is TRBV20-1; D possibly uses TRBD1 or TRBD2 (6 bases each). Germline loops: CDR1 DFQATT, CDR2 SNEGSKA (reference sequence). This CDR3 has 13 amino acids. The V end lost 3 bases, the J end lost 8 bases, and 14 bases lay between the germline ends. CDR3 in DNA: TGCAGTGCTAGGCCGGGGGCTTCGTATGAGCAGTTCTTC. Protein: CSARPGASYEQFF.

A remark on this clonotype: Possible read error: a much larger clone is one base away. This CDR3 is CASSEGHDPDTQYF. The CDR3 nucleotides read TGTGCCAGCAGTGAAGGACACGACCCGGATACGCAGTATTTT. The rearrangement uses TRBV25-1 and TRBJ2-3; D perhaps matches TRBD1 (5 bases). The ends were cut back, 2 bases at V and 6 bases at J, with 12 bases in the middle. The CDR3 spans 14 residues. Germline lookup yields CDR1 MGHDK and CDR2 SYGVNS. Using reference TRBV25-1 and TRBJ2-3 for the parts outside the CDR3, the full variable domain is EADIYQTPRYLVIGTGKKITLECSQTMGHDKMYWYQQDPGMELHLIHYSYGVNSTEKGDLSSESTVSRIRTEHFPLTLESARPSHTSQYLCASSEGHDPDTQYFGPGTRLTVL.

This clonotype was recorded at least ten times. The genes are TRBV4-3 and TRBJ1-2; D gene unclear. Trimming took 0 bases from V and 8 from J, leaving 25 bases between them. The length of the CDR3 is 18 residues. Germline CDR1 and CDR2: LGHNA and YSLEER. The CDR3 DNA reads TGCGCCAGCAGCCAAGATCAGCTTGGGGTAGAAAAGTTGAAAGGCTACACCTTC. It translates to CASSQDQLGVEKLKGYTF.

This clonotype was seen repeatedly, ten times or more. The rearrangement uses TRBV5-1 and TRBJ2-7; TRBD1 matches 11 bases. The V gene end was trimmed by 4 bases and the J gene end by 1 base; junction bases not matched to a gene: 1. CDR3 length: 14 amino acids. CDR1 SGHRS and CDR2 YFSETQ come from the germline V gene. CDR3 protein: CASSGQGASYEQYF. The CDR3 DNA reads as TGCGCCAGCAGCGGACAGGGGGCGTCCTACGAGCAGTACTTC.

This clonotype was counted many times. The CDR3 DNA sequence: TGTGCCAGCAGCTTGGGGGTTGGAAGAAATGAGCAGTTCTTC. As protein: CASSLGVGRNEQFF. The rearrangement uses TRBV7-2 and TRBJ2-1; D tentatively fits TRBD1 or TRBD2 (5 bases each). This CDR3 is built from 14 residues. The V gene lost 3 bases and the J gene lost 7 bases, with 13 bases spanning the gap. Germline V CDR1 and CDR2: SGHTA, FQGNSA. The full variable domain, with the rest looked up from reference TRBV7-2 and TRBJ2-1, is GAGVSQSPSNKVTEKGKDVELRCDPISGHTALYWYRQSLGQGLEFLIYFQGNSAPDKSGLPSDRFSAERTGGSVSTLTIQRTQQEDSAVYLCASSLGVGRNEQFFGPGTRLTVL.

There are many counts of this clonotype. This chain uses TRBV5-1 with TRBJ2-3, with D perhaps TRBD1 (6 bases). The CDR3 totals 14 residues. The ends were cut back, 3 bases at V and 2 bases at J, with 10 bases in the middle. Per germline, CDR1 SGHRS and CDR2 YFSETQ. The DNA for the CDR3 is TGCGCCAGCAGCTCCCAGGGGTTCACAGATACGCAGTATTTT. This encodes CASSSQGFTDTQYF.

Many counts were recorded for this clonotype. The chain links TRBV5-1 to TRBJ1-2, with a tentative D call TRBD1 (6 bases). From germline, CDR1 is SGHRS and CDR2 YFSETQ. V lost 4 bases and J 2 bases, leaving 15 bases between the germline ends. The CDR3 has 15 residues. CDR3 DNA sequence: TGCGCCAGCAGCCCCGAGACAGGTCGGAACTATGGCTACACCTTC. It is translated as CASSPETGRNYGYTF.

This clonotype was counted many times. The chain recombines TRBV19 with TRBJ1-2, with D perhaps matching TRBD1 (5 bases). V lost 1 base to trimming and J lost 5 bases, with 11 bases between them. This CDR3 is built from 14 residues. Germline V gives CDR1 LNHDA, CDR2 SQIVND (reference sequence). This chain's CDR3 is CASSIGTQAYGYTF. The DNA of the CDR3 is TGTGCCAGTAGTATAGGGACACAAGCGTATGGCTACACCTTC. Filled out from reference TRBV19 and TRBJ1-2, the complete variable domain reads DGGITQSPKYLFRKEGQNVTLSCEQNLNHDAMYWYRQDPGQGLRLIYYSQIVNDFQKGDIAEGYSVSREKKESFPLTVTSAQKNPTAFYLCASSIGTQAYGYTFGSGTRLTVV.

This clonotype was counted ten times or more. V usage is TRBV7-2 and J usage is TRBJ2-3; no definite D call. Germline-derived CDR1 and CDR2 are SGHTA and FQGNSA. CDR3 length: 12 residues. V was shortened by 4 bases and J by 11 bases, with 13 bases between the two germline ends. In DNA form, the CDR3 reads TGTGCCAGCAGCTCGAGCCAGATAATGCAGTATTTT. Protein: CASSSSQIMQYF.

This clonotype was recorded many times. This sequence joins TRBV7-2 and TRBJ2-7, with TRBD1 matching 10 bases. Germline V lookup: CDR1 SGHTA, CDR2 FQGNSA. The CDR3 has 16 residues. Trimming removed 3 bases from V and 6 bases from J; junction bases left unmatched: 11. The CDR3 coding sequence is TGTGCCAGCAGCTTGGCCCCGACAGGGGGCTCATCCGAGCAGTACTTC. Its translation: CASSLAPTGGSSEQYF.